This T cell receptor beta chain was recovered during a study of cytomegalovirus exposure and HLA in healthy donors. This clone was counted only a few times. V lost 6 bases to trimming and J lost 6 bases; unmatched junction nucleotides: 6. The germline V gene encodes CDR1 MNHEY and CDR2 SVGAGI. CDR3 length: 13 residues. The PCR employed 60 Vbeta primers together with 13 Jbeta primers. Sequencing used immunoSEQ multiplex PCR; TCRdb keeps in-frame clones, though not all of them. The sample holds fewer than 200,000 clones, about 9% seen once. The chain links TRBV6-5 to TRBJ1-2, with 8 bases identical to TRBD1. The sequenced material came from PBMCs. This receptor was taken from a woman in her twenties or thirties in good health and CMV-seropositive. The DNA of the CDR3 is TGTGCCAGCAGCCTAGACAGGGGTAATGGCTACACCTTC. As protein: CASSLDRGNGYTF.